This TCR beta chain derives from a study of control samples from healthy donors and cancer patients. TCRdb keeps only in-frame clones here, not all; method: immunoSEQ multiplex PCR. The sample lists some 150,000 clones, roughly nine tenths occurring once. The source is a man aged 25-45 years in good health. The material sequenced was blood.

CDR3 nucleotides: TGTGCCACCAGCCCCCCCGGGGCGGGCACAGATACGCAGTATTTT. Amino acids: CATSPPGAGTDTQYF. The gene calls are TRBV15 and TRBJ2-3; D may be TRBD1 or TRBD2 (5 bases each). Per germline, CDR1 LNHNV and CDR2 YYDKDF (reference sequence). V was trimmed by 5 bases and J by 1 base, leaving 13 bases between them. The CDR3 totals 15 residues.